This T cell receptor (beta chain) was documented in a study of blood T cell repertoires in COVID-19. Study-wide background: There were acute and convalescent COVID-19 samples, and they came from the United States, Italy and Spain.

V was pared by 0 bases and J by 1 base, with 13 bases between. Germline CDR1 SGHRS, CDR2 YFSETQ. CDR3 length equals 16 residues. Exposed participants came across a COVID-19 case within 2 weeks before study entry. Sequencing was performed with immunoSEQ multiplex PCR; in TCRdb, only in-frame clones are kept and a portion is missing. The sample consists of 220,000 or so clones, around 90% of them appearing once. Sequencing input: PBMCs or T cells enriched from blood (not recorded which). This receptor was identified in a man in his fifties or sixties who had been exposed to COVID-19. The J gene is TRBJ2-5, the V gene TRBV5-1; D might be TRBD1 (5 bases). CDR3 nucleotide sequence: TGCGCCAGCAGCTTGGCCGGTGCAGGGATCCAAGAGACCCAGTACTTC. Its protein product is CASSLAGAGIQETQYF.